What follows are 21 T cell receptor beta chains derived from one specimen sequenced in a study of blood T cell repertoires in COVID-19. Method: immunoSEQ multiplex PCR; TCRdb's copy keeps in-frame clones and lacks some. The sample lists roughly 30,000 clones, approximately 81% occurring once. The specimen sequenced was peripheral blood. Receptors originate from a man older than 75 with active COVID-19.

This clone showed up just a few times. As DNA, the CDR3 is TGTGCCAGCAGTGAAGTCGGCAGGGGATTGGTGGCTTTCTTT. Translation gives CASSEVGRGLVAFF. This sequence joins TRBV6-1 and TRBJ1-1; a weak D match, TRBD1 (6 bases). The CDR3 runs 14 residues. CDR1 and CDR2 (germline): MNHNS, SASEGT. With 1 base removed from V and 11 bases from J, the gap between germline ends came to 17 bases.

V is TRBV9 and J is TRBJ1-2; a weak D match, TRBD1 (6 bases). V lost 1 base to trimming and J lost 2 bases, with 24 bases between them. Germline CDR1 SGDLS, CDR2 YYNGEE. The CDR3 is made up of 19 amino acids. The CDR3: CASSVYEGRGVGENYGYTF. In nucleotides, the CDR3 is TGTGCCAGCAGCGTATATGAGGGGAGGGGGGTTGGAGAAAACTATGGCTACACCTTC.

The chain combines TRBV27 with TRBJ1-1; D is undetermined. Trimming took off 4 bases at V and 4 bases at J, with 13 bases between the two ends. Germline assignment: CDR1 MNHEY and CDR2 SMNVEV (reference sequence). CDR3 length: 14 residues. The CDR3 protein is CASSSSGRVTEAFF. The CDR3 nucleotides read TGTGCCAGCAGTTCTTCCGGGCGGGTCACTGAAGCTTTCTTT.

The table lists this clone with a few counts. This chain joins TRBV7-2 and TRBJ1-6; 7 nucleotides agree with TRBD1. V shed 3 bases, J shed 10 bases, and the junction held 6 bases outside the gene matches. Germline V gene sequence: CDR1 SGHTA, CDR2 FQGNSA. The CDR3 contains 14 residues. CDR3 protein: CASSFDRVGSPLHF. The CDR3 DNA reads as TGTGCCAGCAGCTTTGACAGGGTAGGGTCACCCCTCCACTTT.

The chain links TRBV3-1 (or the pseudogene TRBV3-2) to TRBJ2-1, with 15 bases lining up with TRBD2. CDR1 is LGHDT, CDR2 YNNKEL, per germline (reference sequence). J lost 1 base, V lost 0 bases, and 1 base had no gene match. The CDR3 is 18 residues long. The CDR3 sequence is CASSQEGLAGGSYNEQFF. The CDR3 nucleotides are TGTGCCAGCAGCCAAGAAGGACTAGCGGGGGGGTCCTACAATGAGCAGTTCTTC.

The chain links TRBV3-1 (or the pseudogene TRBV3-2) to TRBJ2-3; D not resolved. The germline gives CDR1 LGHDT, CDR2 YNNKEL (reference sequence). V was cut by 0 bases and J by 4 bases, with 8 bases left in between. The CDR3 has 14 amino acids. CDR3 region: CASSQEALSDTQYF. The CDR3, as DNA: TGTGCCAGCAGCCAAGAAGCCTTGTCAGATACGCAGTATTTT.

J is TRBJ1-2 and V is TRBV27; D is unclear. Germline V gene sequence: CDR1 MNHEY, CDR2 SMNVEV (reference sequence). The CDR3 totals 14 residues. V was clipped by 2 bases and J by 5 bases, with 12 bases between them. CDR3 nucleotides: TGTGCCAGCAGTTTAGGAGGGTATCCGTATGGCTACACCTTC. Amino acid sequence: CASSLGGYPYGYTF.

Concerning this clone itself: One end of the junction does not line up with germline, which may come from a read error. The rearrangement joins TRBV2 to TRBJ1-4; D call uncertain. This CDR3 is built from 14 residues. Germline V lookup: CDR1 SNHLY, CDR2 FYNNEI. The CDR3 here is CASRADTTSEKLFF. The DNA of the CDR3 is TGTGCCAGCAGGGCCGACACAACTAGTGAAAAACTGTTTTTT.

CDR3 nucleotide sequence: TGTGCCAGCAGTTTCCCCGAACAGTCAGGCTACACCTTC. Translation: CASSFPEQSGYTF. The chain couples TRBV12-3 or TRBV12-4 to TRBJ1-2; D ambiguous. Trimming took off 3 bases at V and 8 bases at J, with 13 bases between the two ends. This CDR3 is 13 amino acids long.

This clone appeared a few times. This rearrangement joins TRBV11-2 to TRBJ1-1; a possible D gene is TRBD1 (6 bases). From germline, CDR1 is SGHAT and CDR2 FQNNGV. CDR3 length: 14 residues. V was cut by 1 base and J by 1 base, with 7 bases left in between. The CDR3 DNA sequence: TGTGCCAGCAGCTTAGGGACAGCGAACACTGAAGCTTTCTTT. Translated: CASSLGTANTEAFF.

The rearrangement joins TRBV6-5 to TRBJ1-2; D remains unclear. With 6 bases removed from V and 8 bases from J, the gap between germline ends came to 10 bases. This CDR3 comprises 11 residues. Germline CDR1 reads MNHEY; CDR2 reads SVGAGI. Here the CDR3 DNA reads TGTGCCAGCAGCCTTACGGAGGGCTACACCTTC. Its translation is CASSLTEGYTF.

The chain has TRBV25-1 and TRBJ1-1; 9 positions agree with TRBD1. The length of the CDR3 is 13 residues. CDR1 and CDR2 from the germline V gene are MGHDK and SYGVNS. V lost 4 bases to trimming and J lost 5 bases; unmatched junction nucleotides: 2. The CDR3 protein is CASSAGTGTEAFF. For the CDR3, the DNA is TGTGCCAGCAGTGCAGGGACAGGGACTGAAGCTTTCTTT.

Relative to its sample, this clone is medium-sized (0.01 to 0.1%). The chain carries TRBV11-3 and TRBJ2-2; D is possibly TRBD1 (5 bases). CDR1 SGHNT and CDR2 YENEEA come from the germline V gene. The CDR3 is 14 residues long. Trimming shortened V by 4 bases and J by 3 bases, and 9 bases separated the two germline ends. The DNA for the CDR3 is TGTGCCAGCAGCTATCAGGGATACACCGGGGAGCTGTTTTTT. It is translated as CASSYQGYTGELFF.

The chain recombines TRBV6-5 with TRBJ2-7, with 7 positions matching TRBD1. V dropped 1 base and J dropped 2; count of bases not matched to a gene: 2. CDR1 and CDR2 (germline): MNHEY, SVGAGI. This CDR3 spans 14 amino acids. This CDR3 reads CASSYWTGAYEQYF. CDR3 bases: TGTGCCAGCAGTTACTGGACAGGAGCCTACGAGCAGTACTTC.

The chain carries TRBV19 and TRBJ1-6; unclear D gene. This CDR3 has 15 residues. The germline V gene encodes CDR1 LNHDA and CDR2 SQIVND (reference sequence). V was clipped by 3 bases and J by 7 bases, with 13 bases between them. The CDR3: CASSIGERTNSPLHF. CDR3 nucleotides: TGTGCCAGTAGTATCGGGGAACGGACCAATTCACCCCTCCACTTT. Full variable domain (outside the CDR3, taken from reference TRBV19 and TRBJ1-6): DGGITQSPKYLFRKEGQNVTLSCEQNLNHDAMYWYRQDPGQGLRLIYYSQIVNDFQKGDIAEGYSVSREKKESFPLTVTSAQKNPTAFYLCASSIGERTNSPLHFGNGTRLTVT.

This chain uses TRBV11-2 with TRBJ2-7, with 11 bases identical to TRBD1. This CDR3 has 16 amino acids. Trimming cost V 3 bases and J 1 base; bases outside gene matches: 5. Germline CDR1 SGHAT, CDR2 FQNNGV. The CDR3 sequence: CASSFLGQGASYEQYF. Here the CDR3 DNA reads TGTGCCAGCAGCTTCCTCGGACAGGGGGCTTCCTACGAGCAGTACTTC.

This clone was counted once. This chain's CDR3 is CASSQEALAEQYF. The DNA of the CDR3 is TGCGCCAGCAGCCAAGAGGCCTTGGCCGAGCAGTACTTC. This rearrangement joins TRBV4-1 to TRBJ2-7; D gene unclear. Germline CDR1 MGHRA, CDR2 YSYEKL. Trimming stripped 0 bases from V and 6 bases from J, with 9 bases between. This CDR3 region has 13 residues.

This chain uses TRBV3-1 (or the pseudogene TRBV3-2) with TRBJ1-2, with a possible D match to TRBD1 (6 bases). The CDR3 consists of 17 residues. The germline V gene has CDR1 LGHDT and CDR2 YNNKEL (reference sequence). V was pared by 3 bases and J by 3 bases, with 20 bases between. The CDR3 DNA reads TGTGCCAGCAGCCAGGGAACGGGGGGGCGCCCCGACTATGGCTACACCTTC. Protein product: CASSQGTGGRPDYGYTF.

The rearrangement uses TRBV30 and TRBJ1-1; tentatively, D is TRBD1 (6 bases). Trimming took 0 bases from V and 0 from J, leaving 11 bases between them. Per germline, CDR1 GTSNPN and CDR2 SVGIG (reference sequence). This CDR3 is built from 15 residues. The CDR3 nucleotides read TGTGCCTGGAGTGTACAGCGGACAGTGAACACTGAAGCTTTCTTT. Its protein product is CAWSVQRTVNTEAFF.

The chain is built from TRBV27 and TRBJ2-1; 13 nucleotides match TRBD2. Germline assignment: CDR1 MNHEY and CDR2 SMNVEV (reference sequence). V trimming: 6 bases; J trimming: 1 base; junction bases outside the gene matches: 3. The CDR3 is made up of 16 amino acids. As DNA, the CDR3 is TGTGCCAGCAGAAGACTAGCGGGGGGATCCTACAATGAGCAGTTCTTC. Translating gives CASRRLAGGSYNEQFF.

This chain links TRBV7-7 with TRBJ2-3; 7 bases align to TRBD1. J gave up 4 bases and V 5 bases, and 6 bases lay outside the gene matches. The CDR3 sequence is 14 residues long. Germline values: CDR1 SSHAT, CDR2 FNYEAQ (reference sequence). In nucleotides, the CDR3 is TGTGCCAGCAGCCGGGACAGTCTTGCAGATACGCAGTATTTT. This encodes CASSRDSLADTQYF.